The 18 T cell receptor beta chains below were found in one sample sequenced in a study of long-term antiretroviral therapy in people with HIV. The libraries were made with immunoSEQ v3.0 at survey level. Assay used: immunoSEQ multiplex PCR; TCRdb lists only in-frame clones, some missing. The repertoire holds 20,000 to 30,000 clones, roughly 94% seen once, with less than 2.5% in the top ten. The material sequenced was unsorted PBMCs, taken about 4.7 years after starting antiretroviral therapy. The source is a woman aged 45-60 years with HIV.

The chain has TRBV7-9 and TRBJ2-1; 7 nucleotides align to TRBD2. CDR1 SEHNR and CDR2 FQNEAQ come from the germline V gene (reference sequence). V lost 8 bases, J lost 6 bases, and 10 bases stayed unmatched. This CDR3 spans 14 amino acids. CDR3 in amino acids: CASAGGLEGNEQFF. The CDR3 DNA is TGTGCCAGCGCAGGTGGACTAGAGGGCAATGAGCAGTTCTTC. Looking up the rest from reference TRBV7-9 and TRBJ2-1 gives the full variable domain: DTGVSQNPRHKITKRGQNVTFRCDPISEHNRLYWYRQTLGQGPEFLTYFQNEAQLEKSRLLSDRFSAERPKGSFSTLEIQRTEQGDSAMYLCASAGGLEGNEQFFGPGTRLTVL.

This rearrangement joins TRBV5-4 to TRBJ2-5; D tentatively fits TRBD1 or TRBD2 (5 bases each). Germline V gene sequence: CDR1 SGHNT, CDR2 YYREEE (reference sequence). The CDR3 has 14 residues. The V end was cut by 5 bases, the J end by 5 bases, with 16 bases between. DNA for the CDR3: TGTGCCAGCAGACGGGACCTTAACGAGGAGACCCAGTACTTC. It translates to CASRRDLNEETQYF.

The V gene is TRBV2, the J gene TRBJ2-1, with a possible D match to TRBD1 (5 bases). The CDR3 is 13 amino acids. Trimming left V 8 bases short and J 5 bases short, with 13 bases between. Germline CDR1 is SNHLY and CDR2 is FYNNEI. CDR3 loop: CASGAGTNNEQFF. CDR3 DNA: TGTGCCAGCGGGGCAGGAACCAACAATGAGCAGTTCTTC.

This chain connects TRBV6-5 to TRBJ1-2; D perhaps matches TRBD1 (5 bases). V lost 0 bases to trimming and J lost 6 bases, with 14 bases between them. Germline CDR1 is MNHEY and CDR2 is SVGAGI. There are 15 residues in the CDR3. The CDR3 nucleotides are TGTGCCAGCAGTTACTCCTCCGGGGCGGAGGATGGCTACACCTTC. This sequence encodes CASSYSSGAEDGYTF.

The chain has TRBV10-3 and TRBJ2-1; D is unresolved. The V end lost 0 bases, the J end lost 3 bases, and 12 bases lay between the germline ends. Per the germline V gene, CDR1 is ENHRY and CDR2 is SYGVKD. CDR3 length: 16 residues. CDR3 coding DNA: TGTGCCATCAGTGAGTCGAAAAGCGCTAACTACAATGAGCAGTTCTTC. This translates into CAISESKSANYNEQFF.

DNA of the CDR3: TGTGCCAGCAGCTTTGGGAAAACTGAAGCTTTCTTT. It codes for CASSFGKTEAFF. This chain uses TRBV7-2 with TRBJ1-1; D remains ambiguous. CDR1 is SGHTA, CDR2 FQGNSA, per germline. V shed 3 bases and J shed 5 bases, with 7 bases lying between them. The CDR3 length is 12 residues. The variable domain in full, completed from reference TRBV7-2 and TRBJ1-1, reads GAGVSQSPSNKVTEKGKDVELRCDPISGHTALYWYRQSLGQGLEFLIYFQGNSAPDKSGLPSDRFSAERTGGSVSTLTIQRTQQEDSAVYLCASSFGKTEAFFGQGTRLTVV.

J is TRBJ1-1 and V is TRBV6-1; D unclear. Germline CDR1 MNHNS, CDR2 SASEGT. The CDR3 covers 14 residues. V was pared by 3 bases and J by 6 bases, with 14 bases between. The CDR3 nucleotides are TGTGCCAGCAGTGATTGGGAGGGTAGGGCTGAAGCTTTCTTT. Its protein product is CASSDWEGRAEAFF.

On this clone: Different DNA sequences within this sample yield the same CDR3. CDR3: CASSLWGRTDTQYF. In nucleotides, the CDR3 is TGTGCCAGCAGCTTGTGGGGACGCACAGATACGCAGTATTTT. The chain recombines TRBV12-1 with TRBJ2-3. TRBV12-1 is annotated as a pseudogene. This CDR3 is built from 14 residues.

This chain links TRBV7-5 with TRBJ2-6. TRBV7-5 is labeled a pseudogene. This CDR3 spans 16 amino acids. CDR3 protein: CVRSLVLAAGANVLTF. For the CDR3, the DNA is TGTGTCAGAAGCTTAGTGCTCGCCGCTGGGGCCAACGTCCTGACTTTC.

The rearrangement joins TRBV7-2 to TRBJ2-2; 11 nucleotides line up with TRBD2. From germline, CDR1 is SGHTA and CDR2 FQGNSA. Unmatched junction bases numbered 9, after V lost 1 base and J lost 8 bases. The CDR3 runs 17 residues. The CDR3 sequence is CASSLVGTSGSPGELFF. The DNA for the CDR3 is TGTGCCAGCAGCTTAGTTGGAACTAGCGGGAGTCCAGGGGAGCTGTTTTTT.

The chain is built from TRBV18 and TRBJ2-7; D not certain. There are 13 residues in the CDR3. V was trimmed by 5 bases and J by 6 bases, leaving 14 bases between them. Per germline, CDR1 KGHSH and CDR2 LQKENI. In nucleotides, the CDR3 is TGTGCCAGCTCATCACTCGCGAAGGTCGAGCAGTACTTC. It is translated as CASSSLAKVEQYF.

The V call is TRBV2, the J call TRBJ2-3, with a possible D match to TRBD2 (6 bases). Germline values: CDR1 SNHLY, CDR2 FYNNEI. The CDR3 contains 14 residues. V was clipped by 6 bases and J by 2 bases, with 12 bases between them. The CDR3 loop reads CASRTGADTDTQYF. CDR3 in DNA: TGTGCCAGCAGGACGGGAGCTGACACAGATACGCAGTATTTT.

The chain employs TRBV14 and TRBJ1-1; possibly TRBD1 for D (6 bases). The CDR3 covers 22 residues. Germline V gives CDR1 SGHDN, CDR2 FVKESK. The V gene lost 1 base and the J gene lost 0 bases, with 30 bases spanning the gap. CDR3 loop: CASSQGRENRGGSNRMNTEAFF. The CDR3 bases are TGTGCCAGCAGCCAAGGGAGGGAGAACCGAGGGGGTTCGAATCGGATGAACACTGAAGCTTTCTTT. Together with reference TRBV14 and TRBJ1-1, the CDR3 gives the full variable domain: EAGVTQFPSHSVIEKGQTVTLRCDPISGHDNLYWYRRVMGKEIKFLLHFVKESKQDESGMPNNRFLAERTGGTYSTLKVQPAELEDSGVYFCASSQGRENRGGSNRMNTEAFFGQGTRLTVV.

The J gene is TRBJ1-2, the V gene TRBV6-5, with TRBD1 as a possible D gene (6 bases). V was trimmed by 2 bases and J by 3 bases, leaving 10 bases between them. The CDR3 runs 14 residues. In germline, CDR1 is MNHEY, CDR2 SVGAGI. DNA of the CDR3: TGTGCCAGCAGTTACACACGGACAGACTATGGCTACACCTTC. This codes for CASSYTRTDYGYTF.

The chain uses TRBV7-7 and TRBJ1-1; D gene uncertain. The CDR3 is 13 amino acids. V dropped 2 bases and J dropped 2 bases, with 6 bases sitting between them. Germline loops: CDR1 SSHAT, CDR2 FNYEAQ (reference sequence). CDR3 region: CASSLSVNTEAFF. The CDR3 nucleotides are TGTGCCAGCAGCTTAAGTGTTAACACTGAAGCTTTCTTT.

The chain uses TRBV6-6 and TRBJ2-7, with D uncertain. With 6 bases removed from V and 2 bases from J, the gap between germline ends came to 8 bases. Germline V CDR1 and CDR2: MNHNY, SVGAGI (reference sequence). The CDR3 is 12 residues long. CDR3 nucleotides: TGTGCCAGCAGCCCTGGACCCTACGAGCAGTACTTC. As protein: CASSPGPYEQYF.

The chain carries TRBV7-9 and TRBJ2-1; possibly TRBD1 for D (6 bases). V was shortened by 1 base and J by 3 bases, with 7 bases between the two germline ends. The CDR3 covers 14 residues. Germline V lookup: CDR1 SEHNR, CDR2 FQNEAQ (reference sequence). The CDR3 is CASSLDRVYNEQFF. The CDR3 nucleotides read TGTGCCAGCAGCTTAGACAGGGTCTACAATGAGCAGTTCTTC.

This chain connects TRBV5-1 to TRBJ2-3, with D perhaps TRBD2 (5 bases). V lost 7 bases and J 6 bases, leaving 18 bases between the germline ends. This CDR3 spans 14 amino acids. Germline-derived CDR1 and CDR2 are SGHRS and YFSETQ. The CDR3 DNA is TGCGCCAGCGAAAGAGGGTGGAGGATGGATACGCAGTATTTT. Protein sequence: CASERGWRMDTQYF.